These 25 T cell receptor beta chains originate from one sample sequenced in a study of cytomegalovirus exposure and HLA in healthy donors. A multiplex PCR was run with 60 Vbeta primers and 13 Jbeta primers. The method was immunoSEQ multiplex PCR; TCRdb's version includes in-frame clones alone and lacks a portion of them. In the table there are around 180,000 clones, over 75% of which are singletons. Material for sequencing was PBMCs. The receptors stem from a girl under three years old in good health and CMV-seronegative.

The V call is TRBV6-5, the J call TRBJ2-7; the match to TRBD2 covers 8 bases. V shed 6 bases, J shed 2 bases, and the junction held 9 bases outside the gene matches. The CDR3 is made up of 15 amino acids. Looked up from germline, CDR1 is MNHEY and CDR2 is SVGAGI. This CDR3 reads CASRTARGGTYEQYF. CDR3 DNA sequence: TGTGCCAGCAGAACCGCCCGGGGGGGAACCTACGAGCAGTACTTC.

This clone came up a few times. The V gene is TRBV5-1, the J gene TRBJ2-3; tentatively, D is TRBD2 (5 bases). This CDR3 comprises 14 residues. CDR1 is SGHRS and CDR2 is YFSETQ in the germline V gene. The V end lost 0 bases, the J end lost 6 bases, and 11 bases lay between the germline ends. CDR3 coding DNA: TGCGCCAGCAGCTTGGCCGGGTCTAGCGATACGCAGTATTTT. This gives the protein CASSLAGSSDTQYF. Looking up the rest from reference TRBV5-1 and TRBJ2-3 gives the full variable domain: KAGVTQTPRYLIKTRGQQVTLSCSPISGHRSVSWYQQTPGQGLQFLFEYFSETQRNKGNFPGRFSGRQFSNSRSEMNVSTLELGDSALYLCASSLAGSSDTQYFGPGTRLTVL.

V is TRBV10-1 and J is TRBJ2-6; the D gene is possibly TRBD1 (5 bases). The CDR3 has 14 residues. The germline CDR1 and CDR2 sequences are WNHNN and SYGVQD (reference sequence). V was trimmed by 5 bases and J by 4 bases, leaving 9 bases between them. The CDR3 spells CASSPGSGANVLTF. CDR3 DNA: TGCGCCAGCAGTCCAGGGTCCGGGGCCAACGTCCTGACTTTC.

This rearrangement joins TRBV6-1 to TRBJ2-3; no clear D. The CDR3 has 14 residues. V lost 4 bases and J lost 11, with 19 bases in between. Looked up from germline, CDR1 is MNHNS and CDR2 is SASEGT. The CDR3 region is CASSVERSAPWQYF. The DNA of the CDR3 is TGTGCCAGCAGTGTGGAGCGCTCCGCCCCCTGGCAGTATTTT.

The sample holds one count of this clone. The rearrangement uses TRBV4-1 and TRBJ2-2; tentatively, D is TRBD1 (6 bases). This CDR3 is 14 amino acids long. Germline V gene sequence: CDR1 MGHRA, CDR2 YSYEKL. Trimming pared 4 bases from V and 3 bases from J, leaving 9 bases between. CDR3 sequence: CASSLQGDTGELFF. In DNA, the CDR3 is TGCGCCAGCAGCCTACAGGGTGACACCGGGGAGCTGTTTTTT.

The chain uses TRBV11-3 and TRBJ2-3; no firm D call. The CDR3 has 13 amino acids. V dropped 5 bases and J dropped 1 base, with 7 bases sitting between them. CDR1 SGHNT and CDR2 YENEEA come from the germline V gene. CDR3 DNA: TGTGCCAGCAGCCCCGGTCGCACAGATACGCAGTATTTT. Translated, it gives CASSPGRTDTQYF.

The chain carries TRBV7-3 and TRBJ2-1; D might be TRBD1 (5 bases). The CDR3 is 15 residues long. Germline V gene data show CDR1 as SGHTA and CDR2 as FQGTGA. The germline V and J ends were trimmed by 1 base and 1 base, with 8 bases remaining between them. DNA for the CDR3: TGTGCCAGCAGCTTAATGGCAGGGTCCTACAATGAGCAGTTCTTC. This translates into CASSLMAGSYNEQFF.

The rearrangement uses TRBV7-9 and TRBJ2-5; 10 bases fit TRBD1. J gave up 1 base and V 1 base, and 9 bases lay outside the gene matches. The CDR3 is made up of 18 amino acids. The germline V gene encodes CDR1 SEHNR and CDR2 FQNEAQ (reference sequence). The CDR3, as DNA: TGTGCCAGCAGCTTAGGTTGGACAGGGGGAAACTTCCAAGAGACCCAGTACTTC. It translates to CASSLGWTGGNFQETQYF.

This rearrangement joins TRBV7-9 to TRBJ2-7; 7 nucleotides agree with TRBD1. The CDR3 contains 15 residues. Germline V lookup: CDR1 SEHNR, CDR2 FQNEAQ (reference sequence). V dropped 5 bases and J dropped 2; count of bases not matched to a gene: 9. CDR3 nucleotide sequence: TGTGCCAGCAGCCATGACCGGGACAGTACCTACGAGCAGTACTTC. It translates to CASSHDRDSTYEQYF.

This clone was recorded a few times. V usage is TRBV7-8 and J usage is TRBJ2-7, with 8 bases fitting TRBD2. With V trimmed by 6 bases and J by 5 bases, 12 bases remained unmatched. Germline V CDR1 and CDR2: SGHVS, FQNEAQ. This CDR3 contains 15 residues. The CDR3 DNA sequence: TGTGCCAGCAGACACCGAGGGACTAGGGGAAACGAGCAGTACTTC. It yields the protein CASRHRGTRGNEQYF.

CDR3 bases: TGTGCCAGCAGCTTTGACAGGAGCTCCTACGAGCAGTACTTC. Its translation: CASSFDRSSYEQYF. V and J are TRBV7-2 and TRBJ2-7; TRBD1 is a possible D gene (6 bases). The V gene lost 3 bases and the J gene lost 0 bases, with 9 bases spanning the gap. CDR1 is SGHTA and CDR2 is FQGNSA in the germline V gene. The length of the CDR3 is 14 residues.

This clone was counted once. The rearrangement joins TRBV27 to TRBJ1-5, with D perhaps TRBD1 (6 bases). V lost 4 bases to trimming and J lost 2 bases, with 9 bases between them. This CDR3 has 14 amino acids. In germline, CDR1 is MNHEY, CDR2 SMNVEV (reference sequence). The CDR3 region is CASSWAGGNQPQHF. DNA for the CDR3: TGTGCCAGCAGTTGGGCAGGGGGCAATCAGCCCCAGCATTTT.

J is TRBJ2-6 and V is TRBV5-1; D possibly corresponds to TRBD1 (6 bases). The V gene's germline CDR1 is SGHRS and CDR2 YFSETQ. This CDR3 has 20 amino acids. Trimming stripped 0 bases from V and 1 base from J, with 20 bases between. CDR3 nucleotide sequence: TGCGCCAGCAGCTTGGAACCGATTAGACAGGTAGTATCTGGGGCCAACGTCCTGACTTTC. Protein sequence: CASSLEPIRQVVSGANVLTF.

The chain recombines TRBV4-3 with TRBJ2-5; TRBD2 aligns across 7 bases. V was clipped by 4 bases and J by 5 bases; unmatched bases: 1. The germline V gene encodes CDR1 LGHNA and CDR2 YSLEER. The CDR3 loop spans 12 amino acids. Written as DNA, the CDR3 is TGCGCCAGCAGCCGGGAGGGTGAGACCCAGTACTTC. Protein: CASSREGETQYF.

The V gene is TRBV6-1, the J gene TRBJ2-7; 10 nucleotides align to TRBD1. Germline CDR1 is MNHNS and CDR2 is SASEGT. The CDR3 is 13 amino acids. The ends lost 9 bases at V and 3 bases at J; junction bases unmatched: 5. CDR3 amino acids: CASRTGGFYEQYF. In DNA, the CDR3 is TGTGCCAGTAGGACAGGGGGTTTCTACGAGCAGTACTTC.

The chain combines TRBV30 with TRBJ1-2, with a weak D call TRBD1 (6 bases). V dropped 4 bases and J dropped 3 bases, with 9 bases sitting between them. Germline CDR1 and CDR2: GTSNPN and SVGIG (reference sequence). The CDR3 runs 12 residues. CDR3 region: CAWMDRYYGYTF. The DNA of the CDR3 is TGTGCCTGGATGGACAGATACTATGGCTACACCTTC.

The chain is built from TRBV27 and TRBJ2-5, with a weak D call TRBD1 (5 bases). The V end was cut by 0 bases, the J end by 5 bases, with 13 bases between. The CDR3 sequence is 15 residues long. Germline-derived CDR1 and CDR2 are MNHEY and SMNVEV (reference sequence). For the CDR3, the DNA is TGTGCCAGCAGTTTATCGTGGGGTAGGGGTGAGACCCAGTACTTC. This gives the protein CASSLSWGRGETQYF.

Worth noting for this clone: Other nucleotide sequences from this sample produce the same CDR3. The chain employs TRBV2 and TRBJ2-7; D is ambiguous. CDR1 is SNHLY and CDR2 is FYNNEI in the germline V gene. CDR3 length equals 11 residues. Trimming shortened V by 6 bases and J by 0 bases, and 3 bases separated the two germline ends. This chain's CDR3 is CASSGSYEQYF. Here the CDR3 DNA reads TGTGCCAGCAGCGGCTCCTACGAGCAGTACTTC. Supplemented by reference TRBV2 and TRBJ2-7, the full variable domain reads EPEVTQTPSHQVTQMGQEVILRCVPISNHLYFYWYRQILGQKVEFLVSFYNNEISEKSEIFDDQFSVERPDGSNFTLKIRSTKLEDSAMYFCASSGSYEQYFGPGTRLTVT.

The chain recombines TRBV6-5 with TRBJ1-1; possible D gene TRBD1, 5 bases. This CDR3 is built from 14 residues. CDR1 is MNHEY, CDR2 SVGAGI, per germline. V dropped 4 bases and J dropped 4 bases, with 13 bases sitting between them. CDR3 nucleotides: TGTGCCAGCAGTTCCCCTGGGGCCGGCACTGAAGCTTTCTTT. This encodes CASSSPGAGTEAFF.

This rearrangement joins TRBV5-6 to TRBJ2-7; D might be TRBD1 (6 bases). Germline CDR1 is SGHDT and CDR2 is YYEEEE. The V end was cut by 5 bases, the J end by 2 bases, with 14 bases between. The length of the CDR3 is 14 residues. The CDR3 DNA reads as TGTGCCAGCAGGGCCACAGGGTTGACCTACGAGCAGTACTTC. The encoded protein is CASRATGLTYEQYF.

J is TRBJ2-1 and V is TRBV4-2; 14 nucleotides agree with TRBD2. The CDR3 spans 17 residues. Germline CDR1 reads LGHNA; CDR2 reads YNFKEQ. V was clipped by 4 bases and J by 9 bases; unmatched bases: 11. CDR3 loop: CASSRATGTSGSFEQFF. The DNA of the CDR3 is TGTGCCAGCAGCCGCGCAACCGGGACTAGCGGGAGCTTTGAGCAGTTCTTC.

This rearrangement joins TRBV6-6 to TRBJ1-2, with 8 bases that match TRBD1. There are 15 residues in the CDR3. V was clipped by 0 bases and J by 6 bases; unmatched bases: 6. Germline-derived CDR1 and CDR2 are MNHNY and SVGAGI (reference sequence). In DNA form, the CDR3 reads TGTGCCAGCAGTTACTCAGGACAGGGAGGCCATGGCTACACCTTC. Translating it yields CASSYSGQGGHGYTF.

This chain joins TRBV29-1 and TRBJ2-1, with 12 nucleotides matching TRBD1. The germline CDR1 and CDR2 sequences are SQVTM and ANQGSEA. V trimming: 3 bases; J trimming: 7 bases; junction bases outside the gene matches: 10. The CDR3 sequence is 16 residues long. CDR3 amino acids: CSVEPVRDRGLNEQFF. Written as DNA, the CDR3 is TGCAGCGTTGAGCCCGTCCGGGACAGGGGGCTTAATGAGCAGTTCTTC.

V gene TRBV9 combines with J gene TRBJ2-1; D may be TRBD2 (6 bases). Germline values: CDR1 SGDLS, CDR2 YYNGEE. The CDR3 is made up of 12 amino acids. V shed 6 bases and J shed 7 bases, with 11 bases lying between them. The CDR3 DNA follows: TGTGCCAGCAAGGAGGGCAAGAATGAGCAGTTCTTC. It yields the protein CASKEGKNEQFF.

This clone has just one count. The chain links TRBV27 to TRBJ2-5, with D maybe TRBD2 (6 bases). From germline, CDR1 is MNHEY and CDR2 SMNVEV (reference sequence). The CDR3 consists of 14 residues. The V gene lost 7 bases and the J gene lost 5 bases, with 17 bases spanning the gap. The CDR3 nucleotides read TGTGCCAGCACTGGGGGGTATGGGGGGGAGACCCAGTACTTC. Protein product: CASTGGYGGETQYF.